This passage covers 13 T cell receptor beta chains from one sample sequenced in a study of T-cell reconstitution after alpha-beta-depleted transplantation in children (dated by TCRdb to 2015 to 2016). The treatment or condition label on this specimen signifies: allogeneic hematopoietic cell transplantation with graft depleted of TCRalphabeta T cells and CD19 B cells. Receptors were amplified or captured by PCR. These reads were obtained on an Illumina HiSeq 2500. TCR libraries were prepared with molecular barcoding, using unique molecular identifiers to normalize TCRbeta repertoire quantification. Using fastp trimming at Q25 and MiXCR clonotype assembly, TCRdb reanalyzed the public sequencing data and kept in-frame beta chains. Rows merge per CDR3 protein into single entries with the most common DNA and genes. Counted in this sample were hundreds of thousands of distinct CDR3 sequences; 15% to 20% of them appeared once. Roughly 29% of the sample is taken by the ten largest.

Source: PBMCs, mostly from graft donor cells, taken 360 days after TCRalphabeta/CD19-depleted stem cell transplant. The receptor set was obtained from a boy under three years old who had a stem cell transplant for Wiskott-Aldrich syndrome, so the T cells may come from the graft donor.

This clonotype was observed a few times. This chain uses TRBV7-9 with TRBJ1-5, with TRBD1 matching 11 bases. CDR1 is SEHNR and CDR2 is FQNEAQ in the germline V gene (reference sequence). This CDR3 contains 17 residues. V shed 0 bases and J 7 bases; nucleotides not matched to a gene: 8. CDR3 DNA: TGTGCCAGCAGCTTAGCGGGACAGGGGGAAGTCGAACAGCCCCAGCATTTT. The encoded protein is CASSLAGQGEVEQPQHF.

This clonotype showed up just a few times. The genes are TRBV15 and TRBJ2-5; 8 nucleotides align to TRBD2. With 5 bases clipped from V and 4 bases from J, the junction kept 9 bases outside the gene matches. Germline V gives CDR1 LNHNV, CDR2 YYDKDF (reference sequence). The CDR3 is 15 residues long. CDR3 residues: CATSPGTSSGETQYF. The CDR3, as DNA: TGTGCCACCAGCCCTGGGACTAGTTCTGGAGAGACCCAGTACTTC.

This clonotype was seen a handful of times. V is TRBV12-3 or TRBV12-4 and J is TRBJ1-5, with 7 bases matching TRBD1. The CDR3 consists of 15 residues. Trimming at V came to 2 bases and at J to 6 bases, leaving 7 bases not matched to a gene. CDR3 in DNA: TGTGCCAGCAGTTTATCAGGGGGAAGGAGTCAGCCCCAGCATTTT. Encoded protein: CASSLSGGRSQPQHF.

This clonotype was found a few times. The J gene is TRBJ2-1, the V gene TRBV7-9; no clear D. Trimming cost V 6 bases and J 10 bases, with 19 bases left between them. Germline-derived CDR1 and CDR2 are SEHNR and FQNEAQ (reference sequence). This CDR3 is 14 amino acids long. CDR3 sequence (DNA): TGTGCCAGCAGTTTTTATGCCGCCCGAGGCGAGCAGTTCTTC. Amino acids: CASSFYAARGEQFF.

The chain links TRBV5-1 to TRBJ2-7; D not resolved. Looked up from germline, CDR1 is SGHRS and CDR2 is YFSETQ. This CDR3 has 11 residues. The V gene lost 3 bases and the J gene lost 7 bases, with 8 bases spanning the gap. This CDR3 reads CASSSEGEQYF. CDR3 DNA: TGCGCCAGCAGCTCGGAAGGGGAGCAGTACTTC.

The genes are TRBV29-1 and TRBJ2-5; 10 bases fit TRBD2. J was trimmed by 5 bases and V by 1 base; bases with no gene match: 4. The germline CDR1 and CDR2 sequences are SQVTM and ANQGSEA. This CDR3 is built from 14 residues. The CDR3 bases are TGCAGCGTTGAAGGAGCGGGGGGGCGGGAGACCCAGTACTTC. Its protein is CSVEGAGGRETQYF.

This chain joins TRBV27 and TRBJ2-7; TRBD2 is a possible D gene (6 bases). This CDR3 region has 14 residues. The V and J ends lost 4 bases and 2 bases respectively, with 12 bases between them. CDR1 and CDR2 from the germline V gene are MNHEY and SMNVEV (reference sequence). The CDR3 protein is CASSYGLRAYEQYF. The CDR3, as DNA: TGTGCCAGCAGTTACGGACTACGCGCCTACGAGCAGTACTTC.

This clonotype showed up many times. The genes are TRBV5-1 and TRBJ1-2; perhaps TRBD1 as D (6 bases). Germline loops: CDR1 SGHRS, CDR2 YFSETQ. This CDR3 spans 13 amino acids. Trimming stripped 4 bases from V and 2 bases from J, with 9 bases between. Here the CDR3 DNA reads TGCGCCAGCAGCGGAACAGGGAACTATGGCTACACCTTC. Its protein is CASSGTGNYGYTF.

The gene calls are TRBV28 and TRBJ2-3; 7 bases are shared with TRBD1. CDR3 length equals 16 residues. The ends lost 6 bases at V and 2 bases at J; junction bases unmatched: 11. Germline lookup yields CDR1 MDHEN and CDR2 SYDVKM. The CDR3 DNA is TGTGCCAGCAGCATCGCCCGGACAGGTTTCACAGATACGCAGTATTTT. It encodes CASSIARTGFTDTQYF.

This clonotype appeared a few times. This rearrangement joins TRBV28 to TRBJ2-6; D ambiguous. Germline-derived CDR1 and CDR2 are MDHEN and SYDVKM. Trimming left V 0 bases short and J 4 bases short, with 10 bases between. The CDR3 is made up of 16 amino acids. DNA for the CDR3: TGTGCCAGCAGTTTATGGGTAGGCGCAGGGGCCAACGTCCTGACTTTC. Its protein is CASSLWVGAGANVLTF.

V usage is TRBV12-3 or TRBV12-4 and J usage is TRBJ2-3; TRBD2 aligns across 10 bases. V lost 3 bases, J lost 5 bases, and 2 bases stayed unmatched. This CDR3 region has 14 residues. This CDR3 is CASSFLAGVDTQYF. The CDR3 DNA is TGTGCCAGCAGTTTCCTAGCGGGGGTAGATACGCAGTATTTT.

The genes are TRBV10-3 and TRBJ2-3, with 7 positions matching TRBD2. After removal of 3 bases from V and 2 bases from J, the junction contained 17 bases not matched to a gene. Germline assignment: CDR1 ENHRY and CDR2 SYGVKD. The CDR3 totals 19 residues. The chain's CDR3 is CAISDVGVREGTYTDTQYF. The DNA of the CDR3 is TGTGCCATCAGTGATGTTGGTGTCAGGGAGGGGACTTACACAGATACGCAGTATTTT.

The chain couples TRBV10-3 to TRBJ1-4, with 9 bases fitting TRBD1. The CDR3 runs to 13 residues. The V gene end was trimmed by 7 bases and the J gene end by 7 bases; junction bases not matched to a gene: 4. CDR1 is ENHRY and CDR2 is SYGVKD in the germline V gene. The CDR3 loop is CAIKQGAGEKLFF. CDR3 bases: TGTGCCATCAAACAGGGGGCAGGTGAAAAACTGTTTTTT.